The sequence of this T cell receptor beta chain was determined in a study of blood T cell repertoires in COVID-19. Study at large: Sample material is recorded as cDNA or gDNA derived from T cells, B-cell-depleted T cells, or PBMCs.

Per the authors' pipeline: Using reference gene primer amplification, nucleated cell counts were estimated. Profiling relied on immunoSEQ multiplex PCR, and the TCRdb table lists in-frame clones only, not all of them. The DNA was the basis for D and trimming; V, J and clone size are from that table. The table lists around 230,000 clones, about nine tenths of them singletons. The CDR3 contains 15 residues. Germline CDR1 and CDR2: SGHVS and FNYEAQ. Deletions cut 2 bases from V and 2 bases from J, with 12 bases between. Which cohort a participant joined came from the clinical history participants gave. The genes are TRBV7-6 and TRBJ2-5; D ambiguous. The sample consisted of PBMCs or T cells enriched from blood (not recorded which). This clonotype was obtained from a middle-aged woman with acute COVID-19. The CDR3 region is CASSLWARNQETQYF. DNA of the CDR3: TGTGCCAGCAGCTTATGGGCACGTAATCAAGAGACCCAGTACTTC.